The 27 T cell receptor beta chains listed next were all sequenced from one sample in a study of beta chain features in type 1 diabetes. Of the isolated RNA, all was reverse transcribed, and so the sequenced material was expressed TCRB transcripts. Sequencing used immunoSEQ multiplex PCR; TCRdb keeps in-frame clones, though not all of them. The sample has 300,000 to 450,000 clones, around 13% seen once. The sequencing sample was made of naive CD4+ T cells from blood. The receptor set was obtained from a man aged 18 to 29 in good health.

The CDR3 spells CASSLVLGRETQYF. The CDR3 DNA reads TGTGCCAGCAGCTTAGTATTGGGGCGAGAGACCCAGTACTTC. The V call is TRBV7-2, the J call TRBJ2-5; perhaps TRBD1 as D (5 bases). Trimming shortened V by 1 base and J by 4 bases, and 10 bases separated the two germline ends. The CDR3 has 14 amino acids. Looked up from germline, CDR1 is SGHTA and CDR2 is FQGNSA.

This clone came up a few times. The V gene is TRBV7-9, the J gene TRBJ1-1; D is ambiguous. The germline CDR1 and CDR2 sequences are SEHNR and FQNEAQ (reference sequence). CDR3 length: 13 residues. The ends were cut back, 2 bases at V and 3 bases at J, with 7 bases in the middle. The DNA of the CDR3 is TGTGCCAGCAGCTTAAGGGAGGACACTGAAGCTTTCTTT. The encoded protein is CASSLREDTEAFF.

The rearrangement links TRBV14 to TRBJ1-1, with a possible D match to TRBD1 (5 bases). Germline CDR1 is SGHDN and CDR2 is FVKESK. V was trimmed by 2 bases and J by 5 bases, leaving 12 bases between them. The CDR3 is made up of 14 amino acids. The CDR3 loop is CASSQITGDTEAFF. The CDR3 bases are TGTGCCAGCAGCCAAATCACGGGGGATACTGAAGCTTTCTTT.

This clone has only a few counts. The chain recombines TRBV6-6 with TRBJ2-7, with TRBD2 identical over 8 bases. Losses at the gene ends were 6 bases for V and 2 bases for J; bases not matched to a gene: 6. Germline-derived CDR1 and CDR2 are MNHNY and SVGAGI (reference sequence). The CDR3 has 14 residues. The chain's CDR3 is CASSSTGGAYEQYF. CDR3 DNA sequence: TGTGCCAGCAGCTCCACCGGGGGGGCCTACGAGCAGTACTTC.

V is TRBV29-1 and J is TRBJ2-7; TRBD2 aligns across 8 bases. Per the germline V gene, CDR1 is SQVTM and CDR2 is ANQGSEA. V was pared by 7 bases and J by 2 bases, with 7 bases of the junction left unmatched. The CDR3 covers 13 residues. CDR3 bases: TGCAGCGCCCTAGCGGGCTCCGCCTACGAGCAGTACTTC. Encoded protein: CSALAGSAYEQYF.

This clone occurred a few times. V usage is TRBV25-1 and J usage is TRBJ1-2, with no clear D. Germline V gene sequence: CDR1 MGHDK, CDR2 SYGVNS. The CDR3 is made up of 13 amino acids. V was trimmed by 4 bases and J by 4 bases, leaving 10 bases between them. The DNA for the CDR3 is TGTGCCAGCAGTGGCGGGATACCCTATGGCTACACCTTC. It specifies CASSGGIPYGYTF.

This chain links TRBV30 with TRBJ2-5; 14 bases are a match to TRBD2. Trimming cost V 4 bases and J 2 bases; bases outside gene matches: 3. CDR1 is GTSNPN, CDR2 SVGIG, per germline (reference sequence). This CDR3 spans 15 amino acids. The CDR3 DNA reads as TGTGCCTGGAACAGACTAGCGGGGGGGCAAGAGACCCAGTACTTC. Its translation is CAWNRLAGGQETQYF.

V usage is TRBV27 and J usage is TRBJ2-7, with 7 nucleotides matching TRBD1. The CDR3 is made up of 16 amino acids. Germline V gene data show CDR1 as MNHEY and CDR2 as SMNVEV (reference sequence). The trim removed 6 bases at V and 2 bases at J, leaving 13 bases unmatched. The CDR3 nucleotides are TGTGCCAGCAGCCAACGGGGCAGGGGGACAGCCTACGAGCAGTACTTC. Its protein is CASSQRGRGTAYEQYF.

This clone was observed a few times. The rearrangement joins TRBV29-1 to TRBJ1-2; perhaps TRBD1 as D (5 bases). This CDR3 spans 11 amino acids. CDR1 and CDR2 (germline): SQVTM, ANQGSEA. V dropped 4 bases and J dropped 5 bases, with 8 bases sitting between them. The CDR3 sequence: CSVVRGYGYTF. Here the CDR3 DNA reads TGCAGCGTTGTGCGGGGGTATGGCTACACCTTC.

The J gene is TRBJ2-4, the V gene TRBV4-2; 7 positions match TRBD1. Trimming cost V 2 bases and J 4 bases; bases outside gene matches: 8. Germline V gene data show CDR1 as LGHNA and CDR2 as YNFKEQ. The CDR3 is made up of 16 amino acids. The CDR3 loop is CASSQFNDRVKNIQYF. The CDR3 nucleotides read TGTGCCAGCAGCCAATTTAATGACAGGGTAAAAAACATTCAGTACTTC.

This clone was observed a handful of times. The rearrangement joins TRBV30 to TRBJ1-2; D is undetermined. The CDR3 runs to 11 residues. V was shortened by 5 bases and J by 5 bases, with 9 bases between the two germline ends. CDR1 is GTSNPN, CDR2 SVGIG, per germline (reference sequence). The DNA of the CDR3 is TGTGCCTGGCTCAGGATTTATGGCTACACCTTC. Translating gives CAWLRIYGYTF.

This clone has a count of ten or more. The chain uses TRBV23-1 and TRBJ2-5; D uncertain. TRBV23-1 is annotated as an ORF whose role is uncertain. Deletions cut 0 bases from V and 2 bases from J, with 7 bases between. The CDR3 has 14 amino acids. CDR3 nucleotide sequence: TGCGCCAGCAGTCAATCGGGCAGACAAGAGACCCAGTACTTC. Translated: CASSQSGRQETQYF.

The CDR3 region is CAIGGNQPQHF. The CDR3 DNA reads TGTGCCATCGGGGGGAACCAGCCCCAGCATTTT. This chain uses TRBV19 with TRBJ1-5; D is perhaps TRBD1 (5 bases). V lost 10 bases to trimming and J lost 7 bases, with 11 bases between them. The CDR3 runs 11 residues. The V gene's germline CDR1 is LNHDA and CDR2 SQIVND (reference sequence).

The CDR3 protein is CASSNFGDGYTF. Here the CDR3 DNA reads TGTGCCAGCAGTAATTTCGGGGATGGCTACACCTTC. This chain joins TRBV11-2 and TRBJ1-2; the D is unclear. The V and J ends lost 6 bases and 6 bases respectively, with 11 bases between them. The CDR3 consists of 12 residues. Germline-derived CDR1 and CDR2 are SGHAT and FQNNGV.

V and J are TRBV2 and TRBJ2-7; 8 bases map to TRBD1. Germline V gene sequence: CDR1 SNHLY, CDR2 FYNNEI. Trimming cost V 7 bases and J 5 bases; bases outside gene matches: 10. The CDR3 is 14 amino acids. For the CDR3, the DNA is TGTGCCAGCACCCCCCTAGGGACAGGAGACGAGCAGTACTTC. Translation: CASTPLGTGDEQYF.

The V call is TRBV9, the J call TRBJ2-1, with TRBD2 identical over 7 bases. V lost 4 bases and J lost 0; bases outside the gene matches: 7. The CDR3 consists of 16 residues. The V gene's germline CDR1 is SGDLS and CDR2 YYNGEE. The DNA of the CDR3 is TGTGCCAGCAGCCCAACAGCGGGGAGCTCCTACAATGAGCAGTTCTTC. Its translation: CASSPTAGSSYNEQFF. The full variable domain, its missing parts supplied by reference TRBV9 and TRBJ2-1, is DSGVTQTPKHLITATGQRVTLRCSPRSGDLSVYWYQQSLDQGLQFLIQYYNGEERAKGNILERFSAQQFPDLHSELNLSSLELGDSALYFCASSPTAGSSYNEQFFGPGTRLTVL.

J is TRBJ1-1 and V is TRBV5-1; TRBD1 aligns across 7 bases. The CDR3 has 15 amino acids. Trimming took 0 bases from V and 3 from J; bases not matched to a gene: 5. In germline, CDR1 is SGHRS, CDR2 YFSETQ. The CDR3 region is CASSLDLQGDTEAFF. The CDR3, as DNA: TGCGCCAGCAGCTTGGACCTTCAGGGGGACACTGAAGCTTTCTTT.

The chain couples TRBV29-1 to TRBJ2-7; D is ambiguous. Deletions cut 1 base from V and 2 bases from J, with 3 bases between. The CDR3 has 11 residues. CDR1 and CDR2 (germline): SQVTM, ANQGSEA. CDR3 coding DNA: TGCAGCGTTGAAGTAACCTACGAGCAGTACTTC. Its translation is CSVEVTYEQYF.

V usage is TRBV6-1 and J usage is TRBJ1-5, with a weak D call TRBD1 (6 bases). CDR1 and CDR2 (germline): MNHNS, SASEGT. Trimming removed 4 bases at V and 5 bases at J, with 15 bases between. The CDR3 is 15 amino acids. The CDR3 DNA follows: TGTGCCAGCAGTGTTGGATGGGACACCTATCAGCCCCAGCATTTT. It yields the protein CASSVGWDTYQPQHF.

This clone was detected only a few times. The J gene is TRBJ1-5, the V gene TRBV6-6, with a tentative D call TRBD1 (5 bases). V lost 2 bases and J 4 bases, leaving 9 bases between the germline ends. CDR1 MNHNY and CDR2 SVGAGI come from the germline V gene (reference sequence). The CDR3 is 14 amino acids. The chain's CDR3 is CASSYLRDNQPQHF. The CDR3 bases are TGTGCCAGCAGTTACCTCAGGGATAATCAGCCCCAGCATTTT.

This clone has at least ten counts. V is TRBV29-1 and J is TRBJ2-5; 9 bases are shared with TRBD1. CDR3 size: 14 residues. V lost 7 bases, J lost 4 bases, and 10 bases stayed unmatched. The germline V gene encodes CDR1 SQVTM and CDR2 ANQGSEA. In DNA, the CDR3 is TGCAGCGCGGGCGCCGGGACAGGGAGAGAGACCCAGTACTTC. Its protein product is CSAGAGTGRETQYF.

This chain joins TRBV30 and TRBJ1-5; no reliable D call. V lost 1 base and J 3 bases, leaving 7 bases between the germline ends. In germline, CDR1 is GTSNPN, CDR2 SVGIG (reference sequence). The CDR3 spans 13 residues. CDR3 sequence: CAWSGSVNQPQHF. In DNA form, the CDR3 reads TGTGCCTGGAGTGGTTCGGTCAATCAGCCCCAGCATTTT.

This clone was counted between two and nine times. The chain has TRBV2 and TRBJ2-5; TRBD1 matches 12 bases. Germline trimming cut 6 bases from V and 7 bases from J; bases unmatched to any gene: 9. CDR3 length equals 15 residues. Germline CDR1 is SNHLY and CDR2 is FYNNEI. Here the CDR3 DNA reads TGTGCCAGCAGGCCTGGGACAGGGGGCGTAGGGACCCAGTACTTC. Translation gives CASRPGTGGVGTQYF.

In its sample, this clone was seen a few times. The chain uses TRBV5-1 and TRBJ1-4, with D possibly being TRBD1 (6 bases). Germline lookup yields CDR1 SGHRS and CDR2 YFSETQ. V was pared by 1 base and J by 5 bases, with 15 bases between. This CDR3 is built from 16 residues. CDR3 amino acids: CASSLTRTEPNEKLFF. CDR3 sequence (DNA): TGCGCCAGCAGCTTGACAAGGACAGAACCGAATGAAAAACTGTTTTTT.

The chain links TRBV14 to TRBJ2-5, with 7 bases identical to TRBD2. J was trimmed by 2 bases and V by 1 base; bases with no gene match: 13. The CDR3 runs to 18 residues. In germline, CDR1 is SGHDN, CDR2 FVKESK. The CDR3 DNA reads TGTGCCAGCAGCCAAGGTTACTGGACTAGAGCGAGTCAAGAGACCCAGTACTTC. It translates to CASSQGYWTRASQETQYF.

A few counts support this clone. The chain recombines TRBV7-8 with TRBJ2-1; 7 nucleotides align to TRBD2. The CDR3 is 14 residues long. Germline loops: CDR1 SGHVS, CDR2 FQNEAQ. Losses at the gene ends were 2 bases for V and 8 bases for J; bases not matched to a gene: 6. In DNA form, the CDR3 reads TGTGCCAGCAGCTTATTAAGACTAGCTGATGAGCAGTTCTTC. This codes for CASSLLRLADEQFF.

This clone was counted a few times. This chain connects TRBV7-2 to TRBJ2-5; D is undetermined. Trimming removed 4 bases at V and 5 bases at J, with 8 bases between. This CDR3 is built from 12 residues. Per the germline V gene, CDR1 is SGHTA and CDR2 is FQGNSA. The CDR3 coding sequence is TGTGCCAGCAGCTCCCCTTTGGAGACCCAGTACTTC. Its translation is CASSSPLETQYF.